The sequence of this T cell receptor beta chain was determined in a study of cytomegalovirus exposure and HLA in healthy donors. Findings of the study overall: Later genetic work tied a missense DCLRE1C variant to beta-chain V and J trimming.

Trimming took 0 bases from V and 9 from J; bases not matched to a gene: 8. The CDR3 sequence is 16 residues long. CDR1 SQVTM and CDR2 ANQGSEA come from the germline V gene. Primers included in the PCR were 60 Vbeta and 13 Jbeta primers. Here immunoSEQ multiplex PCR was the method, and the copy in TCRdb shows in-frame clones only, minus some. The table lists more than 200,000 clones, roughly 79% of them singletons. Notes on this clone: As yet, its antigen is unknown.

V usage is TRBV29-1 and J usage is TRBJ2-1; 13 bases line up with TRBD2. Input material: PBMCs. This clonotype was sampled from a man aged 18 to 29 in good health and CMV-seronegative. CDR3 residues: CSVEELAGGPGGEQFF. The CDR3 DNA sequence: TGCAGCGTTGAAGAACTAGCGGGGGGGCCCGGGGGTGAGCAGTTCTTC.